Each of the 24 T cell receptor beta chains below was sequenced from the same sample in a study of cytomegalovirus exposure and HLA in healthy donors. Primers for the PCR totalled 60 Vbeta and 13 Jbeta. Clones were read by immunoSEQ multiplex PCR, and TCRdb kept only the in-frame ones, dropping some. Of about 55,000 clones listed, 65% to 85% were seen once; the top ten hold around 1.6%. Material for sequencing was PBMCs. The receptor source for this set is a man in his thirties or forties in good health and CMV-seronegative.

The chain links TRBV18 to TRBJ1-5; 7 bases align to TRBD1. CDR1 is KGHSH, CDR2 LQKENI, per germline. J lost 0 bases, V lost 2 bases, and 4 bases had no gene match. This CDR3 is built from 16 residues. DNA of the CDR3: TGTGCCAGCTCACCAGGGGACAGAGCTAGCAATCAGCCCCAGCATTTT. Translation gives CASSPGDRASNQPQHF.

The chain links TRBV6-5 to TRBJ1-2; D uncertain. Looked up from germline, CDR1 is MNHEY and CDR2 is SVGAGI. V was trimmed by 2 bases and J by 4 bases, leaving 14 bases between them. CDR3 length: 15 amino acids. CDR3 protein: CASSYSYKGGYGYTF. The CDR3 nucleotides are TGTGCCAGCAGTTACAGTTACAAAGGAGGCTATGGCTACACCTTC.

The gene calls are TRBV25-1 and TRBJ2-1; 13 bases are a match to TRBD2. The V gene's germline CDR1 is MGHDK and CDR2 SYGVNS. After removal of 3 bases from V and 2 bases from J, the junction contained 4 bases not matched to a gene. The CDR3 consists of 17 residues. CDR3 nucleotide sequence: TGTGCCAGCAGTGAGGGGACTAGCGGGGAGCCCTACAATGAGCAGTTCTTC. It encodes CASSEGTSGEPYNEQFF.

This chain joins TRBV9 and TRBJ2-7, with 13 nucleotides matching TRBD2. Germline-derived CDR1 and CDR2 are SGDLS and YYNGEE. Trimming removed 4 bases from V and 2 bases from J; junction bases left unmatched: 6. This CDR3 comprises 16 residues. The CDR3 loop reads CASSLLGTSGTYEQYF. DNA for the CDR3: TGTGCCAGCAGCCTACTTGGGACTAGCGGGACCTACGAGCAGTACTTC.

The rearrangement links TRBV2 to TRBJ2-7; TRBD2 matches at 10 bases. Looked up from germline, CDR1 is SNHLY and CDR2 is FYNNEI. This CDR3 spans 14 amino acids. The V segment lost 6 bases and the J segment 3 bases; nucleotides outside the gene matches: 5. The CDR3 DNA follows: TGTGCCAGCAGCCGACTAGCGGGCTTCTACGAGCAGTACTTC. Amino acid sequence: CASSRLAGFYEQYF.

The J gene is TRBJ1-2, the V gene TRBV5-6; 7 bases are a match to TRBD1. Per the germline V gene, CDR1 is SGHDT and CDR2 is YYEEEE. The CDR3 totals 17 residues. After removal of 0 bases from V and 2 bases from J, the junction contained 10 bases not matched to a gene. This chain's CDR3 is CASSLAGVGQINYGYTF. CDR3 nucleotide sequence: TGTGCCAGCAGCTTGGCGGGGGTGGGACAGATCAACTATGGCTACACCTTC.

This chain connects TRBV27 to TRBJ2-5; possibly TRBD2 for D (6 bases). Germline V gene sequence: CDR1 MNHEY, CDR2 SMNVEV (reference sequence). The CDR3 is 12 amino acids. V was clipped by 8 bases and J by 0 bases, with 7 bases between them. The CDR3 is CASWGDQETQYF. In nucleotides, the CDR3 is TGTGCCAGCTGGGGGGACCAAGAGACCCAGTACTTC.

The CDR3, as DNA: TGTGCCAGTAGTCATCAGGTTCGTCCCGCCGGTGGCTACACCTTC. Amino acid sequence: CASSHQVRPAGGYTF. The chain carries TRBV19 and TRBJ1-2; D is unresolved. Germline V gene data show CDR1 as LNHDA and CDR2 as SQIVND (reference sequence). CDR3 length: 15 amino acids. V lost 5 bases, J lost 7 bases, and 20 bases lay in between. The full variable domain, completed using reference TRBV19 and TRBJ1-2, is DGGITQSPKYLFRKEGQNVTLSCEQNLNHDAMYWYRQDPGQGLRLIYYSQIVNDFQKGDIAEGYSVSREKKESFPLTVTSAQKNPTAFYLCASSHQVRPAGGYTFGSGTRLTVV.

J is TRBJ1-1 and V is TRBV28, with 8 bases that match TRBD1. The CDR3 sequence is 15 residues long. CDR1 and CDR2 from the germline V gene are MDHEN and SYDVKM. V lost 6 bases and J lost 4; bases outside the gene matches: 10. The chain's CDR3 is CASSSSPDRATEAFF. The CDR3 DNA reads TGTGCCAGCAGCTCCTCCCCGGACAGGGCCACTGAAGCTTTCTTT.

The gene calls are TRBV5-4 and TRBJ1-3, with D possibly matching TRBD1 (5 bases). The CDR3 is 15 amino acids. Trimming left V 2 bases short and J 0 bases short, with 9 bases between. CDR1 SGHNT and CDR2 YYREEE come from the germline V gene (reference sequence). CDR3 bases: TGTGCCAGCAGCTTCGGGGGTATCTCTGGAAACACCATATATTTT. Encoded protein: CASSFGGISGNTIYF. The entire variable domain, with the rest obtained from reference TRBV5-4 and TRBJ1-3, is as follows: ETGVTQSPTHLIKTRGQQVTLRCSSQSGHNTVSWYQQALGQGPQFIFQYYREEENGRGNFPPRFSGLQFPNYSSELNVNALELDDSALYLCASSFGGISGNTIYFGEGSWLTVV.

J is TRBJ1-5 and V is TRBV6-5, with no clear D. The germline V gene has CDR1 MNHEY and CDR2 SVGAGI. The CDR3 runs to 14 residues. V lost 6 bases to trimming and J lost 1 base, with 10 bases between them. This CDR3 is CASSRTVSNQPQHF. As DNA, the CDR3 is TGTGCCAGCAGCCGGACTGTAAGCAATCAGCCCCAGCATTTT.

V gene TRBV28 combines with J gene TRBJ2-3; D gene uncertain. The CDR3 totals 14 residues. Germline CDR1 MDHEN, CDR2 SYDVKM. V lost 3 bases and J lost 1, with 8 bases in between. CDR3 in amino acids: CASSFPPGTDTQYF. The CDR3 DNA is TGTGCCAGCAGTTTCCCCCCGGGCACAGATACGCAGTATTTT.

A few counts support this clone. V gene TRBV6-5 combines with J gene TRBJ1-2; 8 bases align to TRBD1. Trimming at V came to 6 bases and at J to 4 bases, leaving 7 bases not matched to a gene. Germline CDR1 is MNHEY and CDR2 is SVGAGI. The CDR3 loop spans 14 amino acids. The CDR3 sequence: CASRRQGSGYGYTF. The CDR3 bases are TGTGCCAGCAGACGACAGGGGTCAGGCTATGGCTACACCTTC.

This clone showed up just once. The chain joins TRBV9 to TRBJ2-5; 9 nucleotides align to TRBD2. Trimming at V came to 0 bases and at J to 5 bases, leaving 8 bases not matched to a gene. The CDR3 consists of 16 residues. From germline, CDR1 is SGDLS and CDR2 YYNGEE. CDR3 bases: TGTGCCAGCAGCGTAGGGGCTACTAGCGGGCTCGAGACCCAGTACTTC. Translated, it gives CASSVGATSGLETQYF.

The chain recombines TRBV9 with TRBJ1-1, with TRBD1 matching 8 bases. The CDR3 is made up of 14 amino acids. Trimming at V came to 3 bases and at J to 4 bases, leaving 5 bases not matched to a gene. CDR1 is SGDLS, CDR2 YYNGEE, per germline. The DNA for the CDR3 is TGTGCCAGCAGCGGACAGGGGTTGGGCACTGAAGCTTTCTTT. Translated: CASSGQGLGTEAFF.

In DNA, the CDR3 is TGTGCCAGCCAGAAACTCGGACAGTACCAAGAGACCCAGTACTTC. Translation gives CASQKLGQYQETQYF. This chain joins TRBV6-5 and TRBJ2-5; TRBD1 might be the D (6 bases). V lost 8 bases and J 0 bases, leaving 16 bases between the germline ends. Germline V gives CDR1 MNHEY, CDR2 SVGAGI. The CDR3 sequence is 15 residues long.

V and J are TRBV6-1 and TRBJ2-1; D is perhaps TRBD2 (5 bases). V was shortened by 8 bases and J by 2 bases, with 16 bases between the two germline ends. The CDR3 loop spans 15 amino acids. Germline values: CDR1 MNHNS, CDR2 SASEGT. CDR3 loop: CASGELALTYNEQFF. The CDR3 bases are TGTGCCAGCGGCGAGCTAGCTTTAACCTACAATGAGCAGTTCTTC.

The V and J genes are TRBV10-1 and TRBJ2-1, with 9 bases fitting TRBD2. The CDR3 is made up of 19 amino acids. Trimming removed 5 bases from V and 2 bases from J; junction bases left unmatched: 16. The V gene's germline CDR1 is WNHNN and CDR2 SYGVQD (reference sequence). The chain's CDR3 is CASSPGGLADNTPYNEQFF. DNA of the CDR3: TGCGCCAGCAGTCCAGGGGGACTAGCCGACAATACCCCCTACAATGAGCAGTTCTTC.

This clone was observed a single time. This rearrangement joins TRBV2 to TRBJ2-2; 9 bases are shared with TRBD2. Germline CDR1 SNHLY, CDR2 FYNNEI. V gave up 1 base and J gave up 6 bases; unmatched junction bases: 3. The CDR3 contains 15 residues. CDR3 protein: CASSEGLAVPGELFF. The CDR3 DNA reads TGTGCCAGCAGTGAAGGACTAGCGGTTCCCGGGGAGCTGTTTTTT.

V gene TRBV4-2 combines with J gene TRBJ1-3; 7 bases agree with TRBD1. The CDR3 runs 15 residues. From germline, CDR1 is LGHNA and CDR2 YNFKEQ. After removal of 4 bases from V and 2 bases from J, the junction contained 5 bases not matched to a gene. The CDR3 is CASSRQTGAGNTIYF. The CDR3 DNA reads TGTGCCAGCAGCCGCCAAACAGGGGCTGGAAACACCATATATTTT.

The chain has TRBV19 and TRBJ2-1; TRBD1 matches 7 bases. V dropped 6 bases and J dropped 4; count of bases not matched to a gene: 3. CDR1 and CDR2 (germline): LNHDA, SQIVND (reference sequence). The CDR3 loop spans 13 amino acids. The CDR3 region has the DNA TGTGCCAGTAGCCAGGGGGTATACAATGAGCAGTTCTTC. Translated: CASSQGVYNEQFF.

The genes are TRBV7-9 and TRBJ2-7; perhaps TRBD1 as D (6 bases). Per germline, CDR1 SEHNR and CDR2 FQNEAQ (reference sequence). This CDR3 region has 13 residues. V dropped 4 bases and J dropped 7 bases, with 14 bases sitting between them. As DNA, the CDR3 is TGTGCCAGCAGCTCGGGACAACTCCGGGAGCAGTACTTC. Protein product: CASSSGQLREQYF.

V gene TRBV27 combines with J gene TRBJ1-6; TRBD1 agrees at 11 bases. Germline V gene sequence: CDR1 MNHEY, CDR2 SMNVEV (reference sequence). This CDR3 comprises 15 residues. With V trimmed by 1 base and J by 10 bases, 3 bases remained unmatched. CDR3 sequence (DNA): TGTGCCAGCAGTTTATGGGACAGGGGGAAATCACCCCTCCACTTT. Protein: CASSLWDRGKSPLHF.

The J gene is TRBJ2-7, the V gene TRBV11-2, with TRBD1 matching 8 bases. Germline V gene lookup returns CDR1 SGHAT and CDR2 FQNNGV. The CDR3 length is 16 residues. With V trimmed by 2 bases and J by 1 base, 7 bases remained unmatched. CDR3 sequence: CASSLQSGTGSYEQYF. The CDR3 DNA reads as TGTGCCAGCAGCTTACAATCCGGGACAGGTTCCTACGAGCAGTACTTC.